A single TCR beta chain is shown here with its context. There is no known antigen for this receptor. No much larger clonotype is one base removed from it; base qualities were not supplied. This sample is part of a study of T cells in Graves' hyperthyroidism and ophthalmopathy (dated by TCRdb to the late 2010s). Background for the entire study: Peripheral blood was collected at initial diagnosis, before any treatment. Prospective prediction of ophthalmopathy was tested in an independent validation cohort of 18 to 20 hyperthyroidism patients and 15 to 17 patients who later progressed to ophthalmopathy. The 90 to 100 discovery patients were randomly split 7:3 into training and test sets. To identify distinguishing TCR V-J signatures, a discovery cohort of 100 or so patients was used, comprising 43 with Graves' ophthalmopathy and around 57 with stable Graves' hyperthyroidism. The paper describes TCR Vbeta CDR3 sequencing of roughly 130 peripheral blood samples, made up of roughly 40 ophthalmopathy patients, roughly 75 hyperthyroidism patients and about 17 progressor patients. Following sampling, methimazole starting at 30 mg daily was given to hyperthyroidism patients, and high-dose intravenous methylprednisolone was given to ophthalmopathy patients. Thyroid tissue and blood T-cell repertoires from about 6 Graves' hyperthyroidism patients were also compared in the study. General study outcomes and caveats: Sample size was not statistically predetermined, and investigators were not blinded to group allocation. In validation, the model predicted progression to ophthalmopathy a median of about 6.8 months before onset, with 70% to 71% sensitivity and roughly 77% specificity. Ophthalmopathy was separated from stable hyperthyroidism by a 13 V-J signature model, with 87.88% sensitivity and approximately 81% specificity obtained in cross-validation and 80%/75% obtained in testing. Blood samples also contained most of the expanded thyroid clonotypes (frequency above 0.001), which suggests that blood repertoires may reflect thyroid immune responses.

Reading from cysteine to phenylalanine, the CDR3 counts 14 amino acids. Only the CDR3 DNA is retained, 42 bases long and in frame from the first base. Relative to germline, V is missing 9 bases and J is missing 3 bases, with 2 bases of the junction outside any gene match. Taken from the germline V gene, the CDR1 and CDR2 loops are KGHDR and SFDVKD. Stable Graves' hyperthyroidism was defined as the absence of progression to ophthalmopathy over 18 months of follow-up. Hyperthyroidism patients were aged 18 to 65 years and newly diagnosed, with disease duration of less than 2 months. Exclusion was applied to patients with uncontrolled infections, other autoimmune diseases, pregnancy or lactation. Diagnoses were established on the basis of clinical symptoms, serum thyroxine and TRAb, thyroid ultrasound, and orbital computed tomography. PBMCs were separated from under 11 ml of fresh peripheral blood using Ficoll-Paque density gradient centrifugation. Total RNA was extracted with Trizol reagent, and quality was checked on an Agilent 2100 Bioanalyzer.

TCR beta CDR3 regions were amplified from RNA transcripts. The TCR CDR3 was subjected to a first round of RT-PCR using the HTBI primer set and the Qiagen OneStep RT-PCR kit. A second multiplex PCR round built the libraries, followed by size selection and purification. Paired-end sequencing of the libraries was performed with 100 bp reads on an Illumina HiSeq2000. Processing in the source paper ran as follows. SOAPnuke was used to process the raw data, removing reads that contained adapters or uncalled bases, had a mean Phred below 15, or lacked an exact match to the constant primer or identifier. COPE v1.2.5 was used to merge the high-quality paired reads, and each unique nucleotide sequence was defined as a clonotype. Clonotypes were aligned to IMGT TRBV, TRBD and TRBJ reference segments using MiTCR v1.1. The analysis included only V-J combinations with a frequency above 0.0001, which together covered around 99% of the repertoires. The TCS score was defined as F50 (clonal expansion) divided by E x V (chaos), with BLOSUM62-based TCRdist calculated between CDR3 peptides within each V-J. Welch's t-statistics and random forest reduced around 520 V-J features to 13, which were used in a naive Bayes classifier (R e1071). The raw public reads went through TCRdb reprocessing: fastp at Q25, MiXCR clone calling, in-frame beta chains kept. Rows matching on CDR3 protein sequence are summarized as one entry with the most common DNA and genes. The V and J calls and clone size are TCRdb's, not the authors'. In this sample the table shows about 720,000 distinct CDR3 sequences, about 16% of which occur a single time. Jointly, the top ten make up around 7.7% of the sample.

The chain links TRBV24-1 with TRBJ2-1, with 12 junctional bases fitting TRBD2. Sequenced: blood. The sequence derives from a man between 18 and 35 years old with Graves' hyperthyroidism. The CDR3 region reads CATSTSGSYNEQFF. The nucleotide sequence is given as TGTGCCACCTCGACTAGCGGGAGCTACAATGAGCAGTTCTTC.